Listed here are 28 T cell receptor beta chains from one sample, sequenced in a study of blood T cell repertoires in COVID-19. The data were produced by immunoSEQ multiplex PCR, yet TCRdb's version contains in-frame clones alone and is incomplete. The sample includes about 180,000 clones, 80% to 90% of them seen just once. The sample consisted of peripheral blood. Receptor source: a human donor with active or convalescent COVID-19. The donor label of this sample is uncertain.

In nucleotides, the CDR3 is TGTGCCACCAGTGACACCGGGACTAGCGGGATGGGTATCGGGGAGCTGTTTTTT. Residues: CATSDTGTSGMGIGELFF. V gene TRBV24-1 combines with J gene TRBJ2-2, with 13 positions matching TRBD2. CDR3 length: 18 residues. The germline V gene has CDR1 KGHDR and CDR2 SFDVKD. The ends lost 4 bases at V and 7 bases at J; junction bases unmatched: 11.

V usage is TRBV15 and J usage is TRBJ1-4; D not certain. CDR1 and CDR2 (germline): LNHNV, YYDKDF (reference sequence). The CDR3 is 16 residues long. Trimming stripped 1 base from V and 6 bases from J, with 15 bases between. The CDR3 here is CATSRGRDRMDEKLFF. The CDR3 DNA sequence: TGTGCCACCAGCAGAGGCCGGGATCGGATGGATGAAAAACTGTTTTTT.

This chain connects TRBV5-4 to TRBJ2-1, with 10 nucleotides matching TRBD2. The CDR3 loop spans 15 amino acids. Germline V CDR1 and CDR2: SGHNT, YYREEE (reference sequence). Trimming at V came to 3 bases and at J to 6 bases, leaving 6 bases not matched to a gene. In DNA, the CDR3 is TGTGCCAGCAGCTCGGTAGCGGGGGGTGGCAATGAGCAGTTCTTC. Its protein product is CASSSVAGGGNEQFF.

The rearrangement joins TRBV2 to TRBJ2-1, with D hard to call. Germline V gene sequence: CDR1 SNHLY, CDR2 FYNNEI. With 9 bases removed from V and 0 bases from J, the gap between germline ends came to 12 bases. This CDR3 spans 14 amino acids. The CDR3 nucleotides are TGTGCCAGGAGTACAGAAAGCTCCTACAATGAGCAGTTCTTC. Protein: CARSTESSYNEQFF.

This clone appeared a single time. This chain connects TRBV4-3 to TRBJ2-7, with D possibly matching TRBD1 (6 bases). Germline V gene data show CDR1 as LGHNA and CDR2 as YSLEER. V was cut by 1 base and J by 2 bases, with 9 bases left in between. The CDR3 is made up of 14 amino acids. CDR3 nucleotide sequence: TGCGCCAGCAGCCAAGGACAGGCCACCTACGAGCAGTACTTC. This encodes CASSQGQATYEQYF.

V and J are TRBV27 and TRBJ1-1, with unresolved D. The CDR3 runs 12 residues. Germline V lookup: CDR1 MNHEY, CDR2 SMNVEV (reference sequence). V lost 1 base and J lost 6, with 6 bases in between. CDR3 DNA sequence: TGTGCCAGCAGTTTATTGGGAGCTGAAGCTTTCTTT. Its protein is CASSLLGAEAFF.

This rearrangement joins TRBV29-1 to TRBJ1-4; possibly TRBD1 for D (6 bases). Trimming stripped 0 bases from V and 8 bases from J, with 13 bases between. The CDR3 sequence is 14 residues long. Germline CDR1 is SQVTM and CDR2 is ANQGSEA. The CDR3 region has the DNA TGCAGCGTTGAAGATCAACAGGGCCGAGAAAAACTGTTTTTT. Its protein product is CSVEDQQGREKLFF.

This rearrangement joins TRBV7-2 to TRBJ1-2; a possible D gene is TRBD1 (5 bases). V lost 5 bases and J lost 4, with 14 bases in between. The CDR3 totals 14 residues. Germline loops: CDR1 SGHTA, CDR2 FQGNSA. In DNA, the CDR3 is TGTGCCAGCAGCCCGTTCGGGGGGGGCTATGGCTACACCTTC. Residues: CASSPFGGGYGYTF.

V is TRBV4-1 and J is TRBJ2-5; 8 bases fit TRBD2. Losses at the gene ends were 2 bases for V and 5 bases for J; bases not matched to a gene: 7. There are 15 residues in the CDR3. The germline gives CDR1 MGHRA, CDR2 YSYEKL. Here the CDR3 DNA reads TGCGCCAGCAGCCAAAAGCGGGAGCGGTGGGAGACCCAGTACTTC. It encodes CASSQKRERWETQYF.

Only one count was recorded for this clone. The chain employs TRBV5-8 and TRBJ1-4; tentatively, D is TRBD1 (6 bases). Between the trimmed V and J ends, which lost 4 bases and 2 bases, there was a span of 24 bases. Germline loops: CDR1 SGHTS, CDR2 YDEGEE. The length of the CDR3 is 19 residues. CDR3 sequence reads: CASSVTDSQTLGTNEKLFF. For the CDR3, the DNA is TGTGCCAGCAGCGTTACGGACAGTCAAACCCTCGGGACTAATGAAAAACTGTTTTTT.

The V gene is TRBV27, the J gene TRBJ2-1; 11 nucleotides agree with TRBD2. The CDR3 contains 16 residues. Germline CDR1 reads MNHEY; CDR2 reads SMNVEV (reference sequence). After removal of 1 base from V and 7 bases from J, the junction contained 6 bases not matched to a gene. This chain's CDR3 is CASSLFLAGGFNEQFF. Written as DNA, the CDR3 is TGTGCCAGCAGTTTATTTCTAGCGGGAGGATTTAATGAGCAGTTCTTC.

The chain recombines TRBV19 with TRBJ2-5; 9 bases agree with TRBD1. The CDR3 consists of 14 residues. V trimming: 7 bases; J trimming: 3 bases; junction bases outside the gene matches: 6. Looked up from germline, CDR1 is LNHDA and CDR2 is SQIVND (reference sequence). CDR3 DNA sequence: TGTGCCAGTACCCGGACAGGGGTAAAAGAGACCCAGTACTTC. The encoded protein is CASTRTGVKETQYF.

The rearrangement joins TRBV7-3 to TRBJ2-7; 7 nucleotides agree with TRBD2. J gave up 2 bases and V 2 bases, and 3 bases lay outside the gene matches. Germline-derived CDR1 and CDR2 are SGHTA and FQGTGA. The CDR3 is 14 residues long. DNA of the CDR3: TGTGCCAGCAGCTTATCTAGCGGCACCTACGAGCAGTACTTC. Amino acids: CASSLSSGTYEQYF.

This clone was seen at least ten times. The V and J genes are TRBV27 and TRBJ2-7; 10 bases match TRBD2. The V segment lost 8 bases and the J segment 3 bases; nucleotides outside the gene matches: 16. The CDR3 spans 17 residues. Germline V gene sequence: CDR1 MNHEY, CDR2 SMNVEV (reference sequence). The CDR3 bases are TGTGCCAGCGCCGGCCGCCTCCTAGCGGGAGTAAGCTACGAGCAGTACTTC. Amino acid sequence: CASAGRLLAGVSYEQYF.

This chain uses TRBV6-5 with TRBJ1-3; D possibly corresponds to TRBD1 (5 bases). Trimming removed 7 bases at V and 4 bases at J, with 11 bases between. This CDR3 spans 13 amino acids. Germline V lookup: CDR1 MNHEY, CDR2 SVGAGI. As DNA, the CDR3 is TGTGCCAGCAAGGGGCCAGCCGGAAACACCATATATTTT. Residues: CASKGPAGNTIYF.

This clone was observed many times. The V and J genes are TRBV30 and TRBJ1-3; D perhaps matches TRBD1 (6 bases). The CDR3 consists of 14 residues. Trimming stripped 3 bases from V and 7 bases from J, with 16 bases between. The germline V gene encodes CDR1 GTSNPN and CDR2 SVGIG (reference sequence). The CDR3 is CAWRRQGNGNTIYF. CDR3 nucleotides: TGTGCCTGGAGACGGCAGGGGAATGGGAACACCATATATTTT. Complete variable domain (other parts from reference TRBV30 and TRBJ1-3): SQTIHQWPATLVQPVGSPLSLECTVEGTSNPNLYWYRQAAGRGLQLLFYSVGIGQISSEVPQNLSASRPQDRQFILSSKKLLLSDSGFYLCAWRRQGNGNTIYFGEGSWLTVV.

This chain uses TRBV7-2 with TRBJ1-4; TRBD1 is a possible D gene (6 bases). Germline-derived CDR1 and CDR2 are SGHTA and FQGNSA. The CDR3 length is 14 residues. Trimming took 5 bases from V and 7 from J, leaving 14 bases between them. The chain's CDR3 is CASSPTGVLEKLFF. In nucleotides, the CDR3 is TGTGCCAGCAGCCCGACAGGAGTGCTTGAAAAACTGTTTTTT.

This CDR3 reads CASRTGGTYEQYF. DNA of the CDR3: TGTGCCAGCAGGACAGGGGGGACCTACGAGCAGTACTTC. The chain joins TRBV6-5 to TRBJ2-7; TRBD1 aligns across 9 bases. Germline V lookup: CDR1 MNHEY, CDR2 SVGAGI. There are 13 residues in the CDR3. V shed 6 bases and J 2 bases; nucleotides not matched to a gene: 2.

This clone is a singleton in its sample. The chain recombines TRBV15 with TRBJ1-4; D gene unclear. Germline loops: CDR1 LNHNV, CDR2 YYDKDF (reference sequence). The CDR3 runs 12 residues. V lost 6 bases to trimming and J lost 7 bases, with 9 bases between them. The CDR3 region is CATSDLSEKLFF. In DNA, the CDR3 is TGTGCCACCAGTGACTTAAGTGAAAAACTGTTTTTT.

This chain uses TRBV7-9 with TRBJ1-1; D is undetermined. The CDR3 totals 14 residues. CDR1 and CDR2 from the germline V gene are SEHNR and FQNEAQ (reference sequence). V was clipped by 5 bases and J by 8 bases, with 18 bases between them. This CDR3 is CASSAWSGESEAFF. In DNA form, the CDR3 reads TGTGCCAGCAGCGCCTGGTCCGGAGAGTCGGAAGCTTTCTTT.

Only a few counts were recorded for this clone. The chain employs TRBV14 and TRBJ2-1; 8 bases fit TRBD2. The junction had 12 bases not matched to a gene; V was cut back by 6 bases and J by 5 bases. The CDR3 extends over 16 amino acids. Germline lookup yields CDR1 SGHDN and CDR2 FVKESK. This CDR3 reads CASSPRGAGGNNEQFF. CDR3 nucleotide sequence: TGTGCCAGCAGTCCCAGAGGGGCGGGAGGAAACAATGAGCAGTTCTTC.

The chain couples TRBV28 to TRBJ2-1; 7 bases align to TRBD2. The ends lost 5 bases at V and 6 bases at J; junction bases unmatched: 4. Per germline, CDR1 MDHEN and CDR2 SYDVKM. The CDR3 consists of 13 residues. The CDR3 is CASSGTTANEQFF. CDR3 DNA sequence: TGTGCCAGCAGTGGGACTACAGCCAATGAGCAGTTCTTC.

V usage is TRBV4-1 and J usage is TRBJ2-2; D is perhaps TRBD2 (5 bases). Germline V gene lookup returns CDR1 MGHRA and CDR2 YSYEKL. Trimming shortened V by 5 bases and J by 0 bases, and 19 bases separated the two germline ends. The CDR3 spans 18 residues. The CDR3 spells CASSSPRAGLANTGELFF. The CDR3 DNA reads TGCGCCAGCAGCTCTCCTCGGGCGGGCCTCGCGAACACCGGGGAGCTGTTTTTT.

The chain combines TRBV9 with TRBJ2-7; tentative D call: TRBD1 (5 bases). The CDR3 has 14 residues. V lost 1 base to trimming and J lost 2 bases, with 10 bases between them. Germline V gene sequence: CDR1 SGDLS, CDR2 YYNGEE. CDR3: CASSVLGATYEQYF. Here the CDR3 DNA reads TGTGCCAGCAGCGTATTAGGGGCAACCTACGAGCAGTACTTC.

There are a few counts of this clone. The chain couples TRBV6-2 or TRBV6-3 to TRBJ1-5, with 7 bases fitting TRBD1. The CDR3 spans 15 residues. With V trimmed by 4 bases and J by 2 bases, 5 bases remained unmatched. Germline CDR1 is MNHEY and CDR2 is SVGEGT. The CDR3 nucleotides read TGTGCCAGCAGTTCTACCGGGACAGGCAATCAGCCCCAGCATTTT. Translated: CASSSTGTGNQPQHF.

This clone was seen a handful of times. The gene calls are TRBV3-1 (or the pseudogene TRBV3-2) and TRBJ2-7; possible D gene TRBD2, 5 bases. This CDR3 is 14 amino acids long. The V end lost 4 bases, the J end lost 2 bases, and 12 bases lay between the germline ends. The V gene's germline CDR1 is LGHDT and CDR2 YNNKEL (reference sequence). The DNA for the CDR3 is TGTGCCAGCAGCCTCGGAGGTAATCCCTACGAGCAGTACTTC. It codes for CASSLGGNPYEQYF.

The rearrangement uses TRBV7-6 and TRBJ1-1; D gene ambiguous. Germline values: CDR1 SGHVS, CDR2 FNYEAQ. Trimming removed 2 bases from V and 4 bases from J, with 20 bases in between. The CDR3 covers 17 residues. As DNA, the CDR3 is TGTGCCAGCAGCTTAACTAAAGCATGGTCGATTGGCACTGAAGCTTTCTTT. Protein sequence: CASSLTKAWSIGTEAFF.

The chain carries TRBV7-8 and TRBJ2-4; the match to TRBD2 covers 13 bases. In germline, CDR1 is SGHVS, CDR2 FQNEAQ. The trim removed 1 base at V and 5 bases at J, leaving 5 bases unmatched. The CDR3 has 17 residues. This CDR3 is CASSLDVGLAGQNIQYF. CDR3 DNA: TGTGCCAGCAGCTTAGATGTGGGACTAGCGGGACAAAACATTCAGTACTTC.